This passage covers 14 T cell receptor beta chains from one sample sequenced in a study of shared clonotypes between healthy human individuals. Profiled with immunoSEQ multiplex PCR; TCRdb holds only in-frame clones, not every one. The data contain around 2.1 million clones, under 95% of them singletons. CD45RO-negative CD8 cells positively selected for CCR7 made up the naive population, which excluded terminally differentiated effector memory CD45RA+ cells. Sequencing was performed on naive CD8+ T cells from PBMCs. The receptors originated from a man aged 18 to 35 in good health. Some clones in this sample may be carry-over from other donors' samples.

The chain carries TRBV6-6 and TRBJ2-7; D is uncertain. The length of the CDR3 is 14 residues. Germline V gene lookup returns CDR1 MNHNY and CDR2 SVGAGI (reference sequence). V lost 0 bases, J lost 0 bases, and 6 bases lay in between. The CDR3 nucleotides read TGTGCCAGCAGTTACTCGCTGAACTCCTACGAGCAGTACTTC. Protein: CASSYSLNSYEQYF.

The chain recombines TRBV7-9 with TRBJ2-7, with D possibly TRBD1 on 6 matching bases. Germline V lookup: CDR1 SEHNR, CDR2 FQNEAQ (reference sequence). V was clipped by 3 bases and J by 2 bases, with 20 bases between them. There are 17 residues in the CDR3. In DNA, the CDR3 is TGTGCCAGCAGCTTTGCCCCAACAGGGTTAGGCGCCTACGAGCAGTACTTC. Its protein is CASSFAPTGLGAYEQYF.

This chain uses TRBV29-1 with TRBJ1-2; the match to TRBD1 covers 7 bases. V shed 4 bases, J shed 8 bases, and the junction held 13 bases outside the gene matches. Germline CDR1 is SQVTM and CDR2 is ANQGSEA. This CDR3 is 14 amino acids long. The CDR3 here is CSVAPLTGPFGYTF. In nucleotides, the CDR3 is TGCAGCGTTGCTCCTCTGACAGGGCCCTTCGGCTACACCTTC.

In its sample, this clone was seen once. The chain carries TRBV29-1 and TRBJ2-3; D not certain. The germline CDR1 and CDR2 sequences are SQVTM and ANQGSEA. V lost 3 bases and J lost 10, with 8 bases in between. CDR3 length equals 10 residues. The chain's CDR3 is CSVEHYPQYF. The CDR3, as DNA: TGCAGCGTTGAGCACTACCCGCAGTATTTT.

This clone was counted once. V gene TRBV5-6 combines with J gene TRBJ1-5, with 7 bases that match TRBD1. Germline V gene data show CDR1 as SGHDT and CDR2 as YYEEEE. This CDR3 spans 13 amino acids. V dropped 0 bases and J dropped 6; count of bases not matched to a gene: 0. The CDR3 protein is CASSLGQGQPQHF. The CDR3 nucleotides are TGTGCCAGCAGCTTGGGACAGGGTCAGCCCCAGCATTTT.

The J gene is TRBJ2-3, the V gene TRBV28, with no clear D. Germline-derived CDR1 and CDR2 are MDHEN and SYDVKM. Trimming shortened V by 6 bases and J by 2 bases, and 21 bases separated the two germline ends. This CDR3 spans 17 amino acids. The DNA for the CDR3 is TGTGCCAGCAGCACCAACGACGAGGACGGCCCCACAGATACGCAGTATTTT. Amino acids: CASSTNDEDGPTDTQYF.

In nucleotides, the CDR3 is TGTGCCAGCAGGGAGACAGGTCACGAACAGCCCCAGCATTTT. Amino acids: CASRETGHEQPQHF. V is TRBV2 and J is TRBJ1-5; a weak D match, TRBD1 (6 bases). Trimming took 6 bases from V and 7 from J, leaving 16 bases between them. Germline values: CDR1 SNHLY, CDR2 FYNNEI. The CDR3 has 14 amino acids.

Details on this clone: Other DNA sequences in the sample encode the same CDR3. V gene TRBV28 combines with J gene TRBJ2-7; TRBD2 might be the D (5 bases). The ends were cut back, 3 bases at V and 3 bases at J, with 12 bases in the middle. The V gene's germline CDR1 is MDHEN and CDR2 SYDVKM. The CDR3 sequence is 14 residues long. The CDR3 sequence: CASSLGGRGYEQYF. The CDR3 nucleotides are TGTGCCAGCAGTTTGGGCGGGCGAGGCTACGAGCAGTACTTC.

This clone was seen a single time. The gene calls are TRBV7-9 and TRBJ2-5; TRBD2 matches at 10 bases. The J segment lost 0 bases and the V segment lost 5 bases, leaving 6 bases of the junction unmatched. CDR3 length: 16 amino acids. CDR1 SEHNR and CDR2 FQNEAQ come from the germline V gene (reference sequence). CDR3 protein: CASSPEAGGNQETQYF. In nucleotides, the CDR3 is TGTGCCAGCAGCCCCGAAGCGGGAGGGAACCAAGAGACCCAGTACTTC.

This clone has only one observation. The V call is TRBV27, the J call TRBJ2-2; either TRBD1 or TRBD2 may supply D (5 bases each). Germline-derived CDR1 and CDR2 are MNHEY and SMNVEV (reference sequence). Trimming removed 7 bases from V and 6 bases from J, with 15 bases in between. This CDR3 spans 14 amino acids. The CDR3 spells CASTAQVGPGELFF. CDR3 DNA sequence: TGTGCCAGCACCGCCCAGGTGGGACCCGGGGAGCTGTTTTTT.

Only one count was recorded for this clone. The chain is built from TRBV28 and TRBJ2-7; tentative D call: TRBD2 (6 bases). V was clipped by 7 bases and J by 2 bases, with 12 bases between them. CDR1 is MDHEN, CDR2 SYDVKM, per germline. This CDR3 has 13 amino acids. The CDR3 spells CASNPGRAYEQYF. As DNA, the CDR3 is TGTGCCAGCAACCCCGGGAGAGCCTACGAGCAGTACTTC.

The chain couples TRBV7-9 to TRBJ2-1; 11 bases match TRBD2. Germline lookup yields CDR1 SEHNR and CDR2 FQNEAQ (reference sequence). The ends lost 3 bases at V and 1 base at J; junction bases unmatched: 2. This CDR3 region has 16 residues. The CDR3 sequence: CASSLPSGRSYNEQFF. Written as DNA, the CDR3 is TGTGCCAGCAGCTTGCCTAGCGGGAGGTCCTACAATGAGCAGTTCTTC.

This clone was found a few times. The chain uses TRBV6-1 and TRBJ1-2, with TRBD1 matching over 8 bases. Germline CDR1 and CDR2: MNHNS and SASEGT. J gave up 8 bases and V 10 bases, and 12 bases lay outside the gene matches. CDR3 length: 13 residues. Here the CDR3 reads CATRSTGEGGYTF. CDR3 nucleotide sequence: TGTGCCACCCGGTCGACAGGGGAAGGCGGCTACACCTTC.

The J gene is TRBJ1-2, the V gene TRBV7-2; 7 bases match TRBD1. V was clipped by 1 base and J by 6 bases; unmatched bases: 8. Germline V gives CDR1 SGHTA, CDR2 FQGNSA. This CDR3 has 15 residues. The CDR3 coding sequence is TGTGCCAGCAGCTTAGGGGGGCCAGACAGGGATGGCTACACCTTC. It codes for CASSLGGPDRDGYTF.